The 11 T cell receptor beta chains given below trace back to one sample, sequenced in a study of blood T cell repertoires in COVID-19. Profiling relied on immunoSEQ multiplex PCR, and the TCRdb table lists in-frame clones only, not all of them. Here the sample spans approximately 310,000 clones, roughly 91% being singletons. Sequenced: peripheral blood. These receptors were collected from a man in his fifties or sixties with active or convalescent COVID-19.

The chain recombines TRBV7-8 with TRBJ1-6; D unclear. Germline V gene lookup returns CDR1 SGHVS and CDR2 FQNEAQ. This CDR3 spans 15 amino acids. V lost 3 bases and J lost 8, with 14 bases in between. CDR3 region: CASSLAGSEHSPLHF. The DNA for the CDR3 is TGTGCCAGCAGCTTGGCCGGGAGTGAGCATTCACCCCTCCACTTT.

CDR3: CASSHQGISYEQYF. The CDR3 region has the DNA TGTGCCAGCAGCCACCAGGGTATCTCCTACGAGCAGTACTTC. V and J are TRBV3-1 (or the pseudogene TRBV3-2) and TRBJ2-7, with D perhaps TRBD1 (5 bases). The V end was cut by 3 bases, the J end by 0 bases, with 9 bases between. Germline assignment: CDR1 LGHDT and CDR2 YNNKEL (reference sequence). This CDR3 comprises 14 residues.

V gene TRBV7-3 combines with J gene TRBJ2-3; a possible D gene is TRBD2 (5 bases). Germline V gives CDR1 SGHTA, CDR2 FQGTGA. This CDR3 is built from 18 residues. V dropped 1 base and J dropped 8 bases, with 25 bases sitting between them. CDR3 sequence (DNA): TGTGCCAGCAGCTTAAGACCTCCCCCCCCGGGGTCTCTCCCTACGCAGTATTTT. Translation: CASSLRPPPPGSLPTQYF.

The rearrangement links TRBV4-3 to TRBJ1-5; D perhaps matches TRBD1 (6 bases). The CDR3 totals 15 residues. Germline CDR1 and CDR2: LGHNA and YSLEER. V was shortened by 1 base and J by 3 bases, with 10 bases between the two germline ends. The CDR3 sequence: CASSQGQANNQPQHF. The CDR3 DNA is TGCGCCAGCAGCCAAGGACAGGCCAACAATCAGCCCCAGCATTTT.

This chain links TRBV4-1 with TRBJ2-2; 9 bases agree with TRBD1. The CDR3 length is 15 residues. Germline CDR1 reads MGHRA; CDR2 reads YSYEKL. With V trimmed by 6 bases and J by 6 bases, 8 bases remained unmatched. The CDR3 here is CASRFRDRVAGELFF. As DNA, the CDR3 is TGCGCCAGCAGATTCCGGGACAGGGTGGCCGGGGAGCTGTTTTTT.

As for this clone: Other DNA sequences within the sample encode an identical CDR3. The gene calls are TRBV18 and TRBJ1-1; D might be TRBD1 (5 bases). The V and J ends lost 3 bases and 2 bases respectively, with 10 bases between them. The germline gives CDR1 KGHSH, CDR2 LQKENI. The CDR3 length is 14 residues. The CDR3 region is CASSPGQGNTEAFF. CDR3 in DNA: TGTGCCAGCTCACCCGGGCAGGGCAACACTGAAGCTTTCTTT.

As for this clone: Other nucleotide sequences from this sample produce the same CDR3. The rearrangement uses TRBV28 and TRBJ1-2, with 7 bases that match TRBD1. The germline CDR1 and CDR2 sequences are MDHEN and SYDVKM. The CDR3 runs to 13 residues. J gave up 3 bases and V 5 bases, and 3 bases lay outside the gene matches. CDR3 DNA sequence: TGTGCCAGCAGTCCCGGACAGGACTATGGCTACACCTTC. Amino acids: CASSPGQDYGYTF.

The chain carries TRBV5-1 and TRBJ1-3; maybe TRBD1 (6 bases). The CDR3 consists of 14 residues. Trimming took 5 bases from V and 0 from J, leaving 9 bases between them. Germline-derived CDR1 and CDR2 are SGHRS and YFSETQ. The CDR3 bases are TGCGCCAGCAGGTTACAGGGCTCTGGAAACACCATATATTTT. It translates to CASRLQGSGNTIYF.

The chain carries TRBV4-1 and TRBJ1-5; TRBD1 is a possible D gene (6 bases). CDR1 and CDR2 from the germline V gene are MGHRA and YSYEKL. This CDR3 is 15 amino acids long. V shed 3 bases and J shed 4 bases, with 13 bases lying between them. CDR3 in amino acids: CASSQTGQSNQPQHF. CDR3 bases: TGCGCCAGCAGCCAGACCGGACAGTCAAATCAGCCCCAGCATTTT.

This sequence joins TRBV21-1 and TRBJ1-6. TRBV21-1 is shown as a pseudogene. The CDR3 extends over 14 amino acids. CDR3 protein: CASSKAASPGPLHF. The CDR3, as DNA: TGTGCCAGCAGCAAAGCGGCCAGTCCGGGACCCCTCCACTTT.

CDR3 region: CASSPVVDSGNTIYF. The CDR3 nucleotides are TGTGCCAGCAGTCCGGTGGTAGACTCTGGAAACACCATATATTTT. The V gene is TRBV2, the J gene TRBJ1-3; D is uncertain. This CDR3 is built from 15 residues. V lost 5 bases and J 0 bases, leaving 11 bases between the germline ends. Looked up from germline, CDR1 is SNHLY and CDR2 is FYNNEI.